The clone carrying this T cell receptor (beta chain) has ten or more counts. Its antigen is currently unknown. The source of the sample is a study of CD8 T cells in ankylosing spondylitis. Broader study findings: Reportedly, matched ankylosing spondylitis synovial fluid was significantly enriched for disease-linked clones. In the blood and synovial fluid of reactive arthritis, some motif variants had been previously reported. Disease-linked clones proved CD8+ and comparatively uncommon in peripheral blood. Seemingly distinctive of ankylosing spondylitis blood was a TCR beta motif formed by eight highly homologous variants.

Scientists made TCR beta libraries using quantitative 5'-RACE with molecular barcodes. TCRdb passed the 5' RACE reads through MiXCR, listing each CDR3 protein once. The sample includes some 450,000 distinct CDR3 sequences, 17% seen only once; the top ten take approximately 1%. Specimen: blood, either unsorted or a sorted T cell fraction (not recorded which). The sequence came from a male donor with ankylosing spondylitis.

CDR3 amino acids: CASKRDSRGELFF. The DNA for the CDR3 is TGTGCCAGCAAGAGGGACTCGCGCGGGGAGCTGTTTTTT. This chain joins TRBV2 and TRBJ2-2, with a weak D call TRBD2 (6 bases). This CDR3 has 13 residues. Germline-derived CDR1 and CDR2 are SNHLY and FYNNEI. V was cut by 7 bases and J by 7 bases, with 13 bases left in between.